One sample yielded the 9 T cell receptor beta chains listed below, sequenced in a study of CD8+ T cells in alopecia areata. Following extraction, RNA underwent reverse transcription to cDNA, which served as the sequencing template. TCRdb keeps only in-frame clones here, not all; method: immunoSEQ multiplex PCR. The sample contains around 190,000 clones, roughly 50% of which appear only once. Sequences were obtained from CD8+ T cells sorted from blood. The origin of the receptors is a human donor in good health.

The chain is built from TRBV25-1 and TRBJ2-2; 8 bases match TRBD1. The germline V gene encodes CDR1 MGHDK and CDR2 SYGVNS. This CDR3 is built from 15 residues. Unmatched junction bases numbered 8, after V lost 5 bases and J lost 6 bases. The CDR3 region is CASSSRTGWAGELFF. In DNA, the CDR3 is TGTGCCAGCAGTTCTAGGACAGGGTGGGCCGGGGAGCTGTTTTTT.

The chain uses TRBV7-2 and TRBJ1-1; 7 nucleotides line up with TRBD1. The ends lost 3 bases at V and 1 base at J; junction bases unmatched: 2. This CDR3 has 14 residues. Germline CDR1 SGHTA, CDR2 FQGNSA. The CDR3 coding sequence is TGTGCCAGCAGCTTTCGACAGGGGAACACTGAAGCTTTCTTT. Amino acids: CASSFRQGNTEAFF.

The chain couples TRBV13 to TRBJ2-4; D gene unclear. The ends were cut back, 0 bases at V and 5 bases at J, with 5 bases in the middle. This CDR3 is built from 13 residues. CDR1 and CDR2 from the germline V gene are PRHDT and FYEKMQ (reference sequence). The CDR3 loop is CASSLGGENIQYF. CDR3 DNA: TGTGCCAGCAGCTTAGGCGGCGAAAACATTCAGTACTTC.

The chain has TRBV25-1 and TRBJ1-2; TRBD1 matches at 11 bases. This CDR3 has 14 residues. The germline V gene has CDR1 MGHDK and CDR2 SYGVNS. J lost 5 bases, V lost 6 bases, and 5 bases had no gene match. In DNA, the CDR3 is TGTGCCAGCAGAGGACAGGGGGCATCGTATGGCTACACCTTC. It codes for CASRGQGASYGYTF.

In its sample, this clone was seen a few times. The V and J genes are TRBV18 and TRBJ2-3; D is ambiguous. This CDR3 is 13 amino acids long. The germline V gene has CDR1 KGHSH and CDR2 LQKENI. Trimming cost V 8 bases and J 0 bases, with 9 bases left between them. This chain's CDR3 is CASRQVSTDTQYF. DNA for the CDR3: TGTGCCAGCCGGCAGGTCAGCACAGATACGCAGTATTTT.

The V and J genes are TRBV2 and TRBJ2-4; D is unresolved. The ends were cut back, 6 bases at V and 0 bases at J, with 9 bases in the middle. CDR1 is SNHLY, CDR2 FYNNEI, per germline. This CDR3 has 14 residues. The CDR3 nucleotides are TGTGCCAGCAGCCCCCCAGAAGCCAAAAACATTCAGTACTTC. Translating it yields CASSPPEAKNIQYF. Together with reference TRBV2 and TRBJ2-4, the CDR3 gives the full variable domain: EPEVTQTPSHQVTQMGQEVILRCVPISNHLYFYWYRQILGQKVEFLVSFYNNEISEKSEIFDDQFSVERPDGSNFTLKIRSTKLEDSAMYFCASSPPEAKNIQYFGAGTRLSVL.

The V call is TRBV27, the J call TRBJ1-2, with D perhaps TRBD1 (6 bases). The V end was cut by 3 bases, the J end by 8 bases, with 13 bases between. CDR1 is MNHEY, CDR2 SMNVEV, per germline (reference sequence). The CDR3 length is 13 residues. Written as DNA, the CDR3 is TGTGCCAGCAGTTTGCAGGGGCTAAGCGGCTACACCTTC. It codes for CASSLQGLSGYTF.

The chain joins TRBV27 to TRBJ1-2; 7 bases are a match to TRBD1. This CDR3 comprises 16 residues. Per the germline V gene, CDR1 is MNHEY and CDR2 is SMNVEV (reference sequence). Trimming took 2 bases from V and 5 from J; bases not matched to a gene: 11. CDR3 in amino acids: CASSLRASGTAYGYTF. The CDR3, as DNA: TGTGCCAGCAGTTTACGGGCTTCTGGGACAGCGTATGGCTACACCTTC.

The chain uses TRBV29-1 and TRBJ2-7; TRBD1 is a possible D gene (6 bases). Trimming took off 7 bases at V and 3 bases at J, with 19 bases between the two ends. The germline CDR1 and CDR2 sequences are SQVTM and ANQGSEA. The CDR3 runs to 14 residues. CDR3 region: CSGEGDSLYYEQYF. The CDR3 DNA reads as TGCAGCGGCGAGGGGGATTCCTTATACTACGAGCAGTACTTC.